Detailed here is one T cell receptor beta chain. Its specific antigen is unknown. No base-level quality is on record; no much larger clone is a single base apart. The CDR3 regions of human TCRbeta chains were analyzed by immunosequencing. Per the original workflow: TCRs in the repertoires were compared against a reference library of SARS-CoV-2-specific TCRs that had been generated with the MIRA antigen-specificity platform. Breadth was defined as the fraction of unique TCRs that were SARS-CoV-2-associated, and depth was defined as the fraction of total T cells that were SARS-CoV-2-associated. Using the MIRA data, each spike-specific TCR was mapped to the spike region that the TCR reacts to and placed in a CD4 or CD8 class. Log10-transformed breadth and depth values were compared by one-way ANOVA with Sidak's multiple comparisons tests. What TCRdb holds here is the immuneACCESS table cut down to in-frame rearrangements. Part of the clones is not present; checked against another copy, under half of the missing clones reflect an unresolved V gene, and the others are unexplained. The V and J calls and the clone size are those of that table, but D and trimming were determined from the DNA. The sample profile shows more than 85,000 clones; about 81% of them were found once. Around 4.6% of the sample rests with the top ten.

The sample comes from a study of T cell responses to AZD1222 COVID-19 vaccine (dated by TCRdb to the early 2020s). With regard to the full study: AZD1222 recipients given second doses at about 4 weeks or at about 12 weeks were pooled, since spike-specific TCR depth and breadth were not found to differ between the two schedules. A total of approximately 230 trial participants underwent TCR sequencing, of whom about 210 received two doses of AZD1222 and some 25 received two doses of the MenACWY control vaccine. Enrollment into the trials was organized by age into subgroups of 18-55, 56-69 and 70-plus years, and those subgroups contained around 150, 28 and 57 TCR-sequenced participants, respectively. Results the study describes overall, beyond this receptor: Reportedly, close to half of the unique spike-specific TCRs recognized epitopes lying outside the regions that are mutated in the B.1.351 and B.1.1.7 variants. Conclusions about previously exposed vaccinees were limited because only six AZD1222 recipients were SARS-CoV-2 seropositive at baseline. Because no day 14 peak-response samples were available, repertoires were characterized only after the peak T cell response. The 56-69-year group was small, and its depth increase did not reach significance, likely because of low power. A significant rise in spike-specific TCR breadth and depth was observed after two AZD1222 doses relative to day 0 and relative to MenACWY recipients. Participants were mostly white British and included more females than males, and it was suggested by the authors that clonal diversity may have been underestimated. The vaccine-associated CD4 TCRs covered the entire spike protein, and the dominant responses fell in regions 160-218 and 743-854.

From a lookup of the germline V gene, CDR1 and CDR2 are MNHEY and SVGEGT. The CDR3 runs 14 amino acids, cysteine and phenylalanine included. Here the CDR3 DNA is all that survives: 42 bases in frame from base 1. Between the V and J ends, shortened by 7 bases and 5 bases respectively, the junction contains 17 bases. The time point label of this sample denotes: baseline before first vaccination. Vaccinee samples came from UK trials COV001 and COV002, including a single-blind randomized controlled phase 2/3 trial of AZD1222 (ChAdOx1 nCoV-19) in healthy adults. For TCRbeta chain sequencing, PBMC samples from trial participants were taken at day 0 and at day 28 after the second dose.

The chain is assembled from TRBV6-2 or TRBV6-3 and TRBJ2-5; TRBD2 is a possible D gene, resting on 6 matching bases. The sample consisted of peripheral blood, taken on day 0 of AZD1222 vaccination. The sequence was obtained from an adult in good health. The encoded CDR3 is CASTPRVGGETQYF. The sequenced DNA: TGTGCCAGCACCCCCAGGGTGGGAGGCGAGACCCAGTACTTC.